This TCR beta chain was profiled in a study of graft-versus-host responses after intestinal transplantation. Across the whole study: Transplantation in recipients was multivisceral, liver-intestinal, or isolated intestinal. For two to four years after anti-thymocyte globulin induction, all recipients took tacrolimus and steroids.

With 0 bases removed from V and 8 bases from J, the gap between germline ends came to 13 bases. Germline V CDR1 and CDR2: MNHNY, SVGAGI (reference sequence). The CDR3 consists of 14 residues. This clone was seen a handful of times. Its antigen is not identified. Some clones are missing from TCRdb's copy, which holds only in-frame ones; the method was immunoSEQ multiplex PCR. The sample lists about 86,000 clones; roughly 87% were seen once. Study-wide results and limits: Recipient marrow held GvH clones, some first seen in ileum or blood. In patients with graft-donor T cell macrochimerism, allograft graft-versus-host to host-versus-graft clonal ratios were high.

This TCR was sampled from a human donor who received an intestinal transplant. Specimen: unstimulated CD8+ T cells sorted from spleen or lymph node cells, collected before intestinal transplant. The V and J genes are TRBV6-6 and TRBJ1-1; maybe TRBD1 (5 bases). CDR3 in DNA: TGTGCCAGCAGTTACTCAAGCCCCGGGGGGGAAGCTTTCTTT. Its protein is CASSYSSPGGEAFF.